These T cell receptor beta chains were read from a single sample in a study of blood T cells in healthy people across ages. TCRdb independently ran MiXCR on the 5' RACE reads; one entry per CDR3 protein. The table has roughly 680,000 distinct CDR3 sequences, under 25% seen once. Material: blood. The source is a man in his 70s in good health. CDR3s include the opening cysteine and the closing phenylalanine or tryptophan. A D gene is named only where the DNA matches it firmly. Size values are once, few and many counts, or a class for expanded clones, and some rows have none.

d_call	v_call	clone_size	j_call	cdr3_nt	cdr3_aa
TRBD2	TRBV6-2/TRBV6-3	few	TRBJ2-2	TGTGCCAGCAGTTACTCTAGCGGGAGAATTACCGGGGAGCTGTTTTTT	CASSYSSGRITGELFF
-	TRBV20-1	few	TRBJ2-1	TGCAGTGCTAGTGAGGTTACATGGGTGGCCTACAATGAGCAGTTCTTC	CSASEVTWVAYNEQFF
-	TRBV5-6	once	TRBJ2-7	TGTGCCGGCAGCGGTCTCACGCGCCTGCAGTACTTC	CAGSGLTRLQYF
TRBD2	TRBV5-1	many	TRBJ2-7	TGCGCCAGCAGCTTGGGGGCTAGCGGGAGCTACGAGCAGTACTTC	CASSLGASGSYEQYF
-	TRBV18	-	TRBJ1-1	TGTGCCAGCTCACGAGGCGCGTCGGACACTGAAGCTTTCTTT	CASSRGASDTEAFF
-	TRBV2	-	TRBJ2-5	TGTGCCAGCAGTCCTCCAGCGGGAGAGACCCAGTACTTC	CASSPPAGETQYF
TRBD1	TRBV5-1	-	TRBJ1-1	TGCGCCAGCAGCTTGGAGGGACAGGCGATTGAAGCTTTCTTT	CASSLEGQAIEAFF
-	TRBV7-8	few	TRBJ2-7	TGTGCCAGCAGCCCACGGACGCGGGCCTCCTACGAGCAGTACTTC	CASSPRTRASYEQYF
TRBD1	TRBV20-1	-	TRBJ2-5	TGCAGTGCTAGAGCCCCGGGTACAGGGGGCTGGGAGACCCAGTACTTC	CSARAPGTGGWETQYF
TRBD1	TRBV28	many	TRBJ1-2	TGTGCCAGCAGTTCAACAGGGGGCAACTATGGCTACACCTTC	CASSSTGGNYGYTF
-	TRBV20-1	few	TRBJ2-3	TGCAGTGCTAGAAAGATTGGCGGTAGCACAGATACGCAGTATTTT	CSARKIGGSTDTQYF
TRBD2	TRBV20-1	-	TRBJ2-1	TGCAGTGCTAGGTTAGCGGGAGGTACTACCAACAATGAGCAGTTCTTC	CSARLAGGTTNNEQFF
-	TRBV9	few	TRBJ1-2	TGTGCCAGCACCTCAGGACAGATCCCTATGGGTTACACCTTC	CASTSGQIPMGYTF
-	TRBV5-1	few	TRBJ2-2	TGCGCCAGCAGCTTGGTCACCGCGAACACCGGGGAGCTGTTTTTT	CASSLVTANTGELFF
TRBD2	TRBV5-1	-	TRBJ2-7	TGCGCCAGCAGCCTTAGCGGGGGGTACCGTTACGAGCAGTACTTC	CASSLSGGYRYEQYF
-	TRBV20-1	-	TRBJ2-7	TGCAGTGCCGGAGGTCATCTGGACACAAACTCCTACGAGCAGTACTTC	CSAGGHLDTNSYEQYF
-	TRBV5-1	-	TRBJ2-5	TGCGCCAGCAGCTTGGGAGCGTCGACCCTCCCCACCCAAGAGACCCAGTACTTC	CASSLGASTLPTQETQYF
-	TRBV4-3	few	TRBJ2-3	TGCGCCAGCAGCCAAGATTTTCGGGACAACACAGATACGCAGTATTTT	CASSQDFRDNTDTQYF
-	TRBV29-1	few	TRBJ2-3	TGCAGCGTTGTTGGGGGAAGAGGGTTCACAGATACGCAGTATTTT	CSVVGGRGFTDTQYF
-	TRBV12-3/TRBV12-4	many	TRBJ1-1	TGTGCCAGCAGTCGGATAAACACTGAAGCTTTCTTT	CASSRINTEAFF
TRBD1	TRBV27	few	TRBJ1-6	TGTGCCAGCAGTTCCAGACAGGGAACCCTCCACTTT	CASSSRQGTLHF
-	TRBV29-1	-	TRBJ1-2	TGCAGCGTTGAAGATGGAAGTGGCTACACCTTC	CSVEDGSGYTF
TRBD1	TRBV12-3/TRBV12-4	-	TRBJ2-2	TGTGCCAGCAGGGAAGGGACAGAGACCGGGGAGCTGTTTTTT	CASREGTETGELFF
TRBD2	TRBV2	few	TRBJ2-2	TGTGCCAGCAGTCCGAGACTAGCGGGAGGGATTGGAGTCGCCGGGGAGCTGTTTTTT	CASSPRLAGGIGVAGELFF
-	TRBV6-2/TRBV6-3	-	TRBJ2-1	TGTGCCAGCAGTTGCGTCCTAGAGTCCCTTCGCCCCGGGGTTCTCAATGAGCAGTTCTTC	CASSCVLESLRPGVLNEQFF
-	TRBV5-1	-	TRBJ2-1	TGCGCCAGCAGCTCTGTGTTAGCGGTGTACAATGAGCAGTTCTTC	CASSSVLAVYNEQFF
-	TRBV4-3	few	TRBJ2-5	TGCGCCAGCAGCCAAGATTTGGATGGAGTGTGGAAGACCCAGTACTTC	CASSQDLDGVWKTQYF
TRBD2	TRBV20-1	few	TRBJ2-1	TGCAGTGCTAGGGGACTAGCGGGGGTAGCGTTCTTC	CSARGLAGVAFF
-	TRBV12-3/TRBV12-4	-	TRBJ2-3	TGTGCCAGCAGCCCAAGCGCAGATACGCAGTATTTT	CASSPSADTQYF
TRBD2	TRBV25-1	-	TRBJ2-1	TGTGCCAGCAACTCCCTTGAGGTAGCGGGAGGGATCAATGAGCAGTTCTTC	CASNSLEVAGGINEQFF
-	TRBV6-5	-	TRBJ1-1	TGTGCCAGCAGTTACTCGAAGGGGACTGTGAACACTGAAGCTTTCTTT	CASSYSKGTVNTEAFF
TRBD2	TRBV24-1	few	TRBJ2-1	TGTGCCACCAGTAATAGCGGGACCGTCGATGAGCAGTTCTTC	CATSNSGTVDEQFF